This T cell receptor (beta chain) was identified during a study of blood T cells in healthy people across ages. Study outcomes and limitations: Unsorted PBMC input precluded a conclusive naive versus antigen-experienced comparison.

Turning to this clonotype: Its antigen is unknown.

The length of the CDR3 is 15 residues. In germline, CDR1 is SNHLY, CDR2 FYNNEI. Unmatched junction bases numbered 7, after V lost 1 base and J lost 8 bases. Together with a sample-barcoded 5' primer, a J-beta primer mix was included in a second PCR lasting about 7 to 12 cycles. The yield of each sample was at least 2.5 million CDR3-containing paired-end reads. TCRdb called the 5' RACE reads again in MiXCR, with one record for every CDR3 protein. The sample records roughly 1.9 million distinct CDR3 sequences, around 40% being singletons. Each donor gave 9 to 10 milliliters of peripheral blood. In each sample, at least 6.5 million PBMCs were isolated.

V and J are TRBV2 and TRBJ2-1, with 8 bases identical to TRBD2. This sequence was found in a human donor in good health. The sample comprised blood. The CDR3 spells CASSEVGLAGDEQFF. As DNA, the CDR3 is TGTGCCAGCAGTGAAGTGGGGCTAGCGGGCGATGAGCAGTTCTTC.